This T cell receptor (beta chain) was sequenced during a study of metastatic and nonmetastatic thyroid tumors. Many counts were recorded for this clone. The antigen is not known. CDR3 length: 15 amino acids. V shed 4 bases and J 6 bases; nucleotides not matched to a gene: 6. In germline, CDR1 is SNHLY, CDR2 FYNNEI. In the original processing: Built for papillary thyroid cancer, a distant-metastasis classifier drew on CDR3 differences across clinicopathological groups. TCRdb re-called the PCR reads through MiXCR. The V and J calls here are based on TCRdb, not the publication. The sample holds tens of thousands of clones, about a sixth seen once. Regarding the study as a whole: It was reportedly found that TCR beta diversity was significantly higher in malignant thyroid tumors than in benign nodules, a difference seen in both blood and tumor samples.

Patients underwent thyroid surgery, and none had received any treatment before it. The genes are TRBV2 and TRBJ2-2; 9 nucleotides agree with TRBD1. The sequencing input was blood. This TCR came from a female donor with papillary thyroid cancer or a benign thyroid nodule (not recorded which). Some clones in this sample may be carry-over from other donors' samples. This CDR3 reads CASSGLQGAAGELFF. The CDR3 DNA reads as TGTGCCAGCAGTGGATTACAGGGGGCCGCCGGGGAGCTGTTTTTT.